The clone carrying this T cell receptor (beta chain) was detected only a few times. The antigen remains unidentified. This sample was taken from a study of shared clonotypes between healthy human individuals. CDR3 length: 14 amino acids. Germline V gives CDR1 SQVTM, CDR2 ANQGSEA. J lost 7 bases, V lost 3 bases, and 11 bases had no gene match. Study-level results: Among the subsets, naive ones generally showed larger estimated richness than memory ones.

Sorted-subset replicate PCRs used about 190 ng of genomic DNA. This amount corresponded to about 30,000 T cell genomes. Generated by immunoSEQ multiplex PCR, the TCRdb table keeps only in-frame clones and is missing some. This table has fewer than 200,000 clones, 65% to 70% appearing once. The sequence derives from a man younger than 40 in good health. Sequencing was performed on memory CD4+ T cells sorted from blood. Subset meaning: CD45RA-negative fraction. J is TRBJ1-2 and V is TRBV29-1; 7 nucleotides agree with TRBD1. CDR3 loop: CSVETGFPLFGYTF. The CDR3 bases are TGCAGCGTTGAGACAGGGTTCCCCCTCTTTGGCTACACCTTC. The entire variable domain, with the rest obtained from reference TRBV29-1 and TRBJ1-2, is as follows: SAVISQKPSRDICQRGTSLTIQCQVDSQVTMMFWYRQQPGQSLTLIATANQGSEATYESGFVIDKFPISRPNLTFSTLTVSNMSPEDSSIYLCSVETGFPLFGYTFGSGTRLTVV.